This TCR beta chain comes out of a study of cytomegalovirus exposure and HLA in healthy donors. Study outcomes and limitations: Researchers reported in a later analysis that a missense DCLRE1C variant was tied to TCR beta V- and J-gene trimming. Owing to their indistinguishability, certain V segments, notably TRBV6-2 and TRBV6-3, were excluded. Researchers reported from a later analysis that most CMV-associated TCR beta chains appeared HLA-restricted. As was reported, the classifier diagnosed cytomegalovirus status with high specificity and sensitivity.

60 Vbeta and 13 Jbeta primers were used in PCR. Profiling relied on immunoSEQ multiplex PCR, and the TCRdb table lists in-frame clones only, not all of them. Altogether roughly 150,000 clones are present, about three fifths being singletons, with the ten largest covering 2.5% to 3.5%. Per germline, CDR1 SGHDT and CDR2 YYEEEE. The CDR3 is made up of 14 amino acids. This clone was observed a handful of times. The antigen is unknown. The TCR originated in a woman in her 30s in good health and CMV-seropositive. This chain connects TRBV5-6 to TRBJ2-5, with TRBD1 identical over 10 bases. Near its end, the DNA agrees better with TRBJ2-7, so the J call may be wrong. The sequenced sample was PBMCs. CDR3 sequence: CASSPGTGAYEQYF. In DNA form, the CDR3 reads TGTGCCAGCAGCCCCGGGACAGGGGCCTACGAGCAGTACTTC.